Following are 5 T cell receptor beta chains from one sample sequenced in a study of blood T cells in healthy people across ages. A second PCR, run for roughly 7 to 11 cycles, used a sample-barcoded 5' primer plus a J-beta primer mix. TCRdb used MiXCR to reprocess the 5' RACE reads, holding one entry per CDR3 protein. The table shows about 800,000 distinct CDR3 sequences, with about 25% occurring only once. These data were also reused for a study on T cells of mothers and their children.

The material sequenced was blood. These receptors originate from a boy between 10 and 17 years old in good health.

This clonotype was detected once. The chain has TRBV20-1 and TRBJ2-5; a possible D gene is TRBD2 (6 bases). The DNA end favors TRBJ2-7, so the J call may be wrong. The CDR3 sequence is 15 residues long. The germline gives CDR1 DFQATT, CDR2 SNEGSKA (reference sequence). The CDR3 DNA reads TGCAGTGCTAGAGATGGCCAGCGGGCGGCCTACGAGCAGTACTTC. Protein: CSARDGQRAAYEQYF.

This clonotype was recorded a few times. This chain links TRBV7-2 with TRBJ2-5, with a weak D call TRBD2 (7 bases). Germline V gene data show CDR1 as SGHTA and CDR2 as FQGNSA. V was cut by 5 bases and J by 9 bases, with 19 bases left in between. This CDR3 spans 14 amino acids. CDR3 coding DNA: TGTGCCAGCAGCACAGAGGCAGGGGCGGGGGCCCAGTACTTC. Its translation: CASSTEAGAGAQYF.

The genes are TRBV5-1 and TRBJ2-1, with 13 bases fitting TRBD2. Germline V gene data show CDR1 as SGHRS and CDR2 as YFSETQ. The V segment lost 8 bases and the J segment 0 bases; nucleotides outside the gene matches: 2. This CDR3 has 15 residues. The CDR3 loop reads CASTSGRASYNEQFF. The CDR3 DNA reads as TGCGCCAGTACTAGCGGGAGGGCCTCCTACAATGAGCAGTTCTTC.

This clonotype was picked up a small number of times. The chain carries TRBV20-1 and TRBJ2-7; TRBD1 might be the D (5 bases). The length of the CDR3 is 13 residues. Per germline, CDR1 DFQATT and CDR2 SNEGSKA (reference sequence). The V end was cut by 2 bases, the J end by 2 bases, with 10 bases between. The CDR3 bases are TGCAGTGCTAGATCCAGGGATGCCTACGAGCAGTACTTC. This encodes CSARSRDAYEQYF.

The CDR3 DNA reads as TGTGCCACCAGTGATCCGACAGGGGGCTCCTACAATGAGCAGTTCTTC. Translation gives CATSDPTGGSYNEQFF. The chain combines TRBV24-1 with TRBJ2-1, with 9 bases lining up with TRBD1. Germline V gives CDR1 KGHDR, CDR2 SFDVKD. This CDR3 is built from 16 residues. V lost 3 bases and J lost 0; bases outside the gene matches: 2.